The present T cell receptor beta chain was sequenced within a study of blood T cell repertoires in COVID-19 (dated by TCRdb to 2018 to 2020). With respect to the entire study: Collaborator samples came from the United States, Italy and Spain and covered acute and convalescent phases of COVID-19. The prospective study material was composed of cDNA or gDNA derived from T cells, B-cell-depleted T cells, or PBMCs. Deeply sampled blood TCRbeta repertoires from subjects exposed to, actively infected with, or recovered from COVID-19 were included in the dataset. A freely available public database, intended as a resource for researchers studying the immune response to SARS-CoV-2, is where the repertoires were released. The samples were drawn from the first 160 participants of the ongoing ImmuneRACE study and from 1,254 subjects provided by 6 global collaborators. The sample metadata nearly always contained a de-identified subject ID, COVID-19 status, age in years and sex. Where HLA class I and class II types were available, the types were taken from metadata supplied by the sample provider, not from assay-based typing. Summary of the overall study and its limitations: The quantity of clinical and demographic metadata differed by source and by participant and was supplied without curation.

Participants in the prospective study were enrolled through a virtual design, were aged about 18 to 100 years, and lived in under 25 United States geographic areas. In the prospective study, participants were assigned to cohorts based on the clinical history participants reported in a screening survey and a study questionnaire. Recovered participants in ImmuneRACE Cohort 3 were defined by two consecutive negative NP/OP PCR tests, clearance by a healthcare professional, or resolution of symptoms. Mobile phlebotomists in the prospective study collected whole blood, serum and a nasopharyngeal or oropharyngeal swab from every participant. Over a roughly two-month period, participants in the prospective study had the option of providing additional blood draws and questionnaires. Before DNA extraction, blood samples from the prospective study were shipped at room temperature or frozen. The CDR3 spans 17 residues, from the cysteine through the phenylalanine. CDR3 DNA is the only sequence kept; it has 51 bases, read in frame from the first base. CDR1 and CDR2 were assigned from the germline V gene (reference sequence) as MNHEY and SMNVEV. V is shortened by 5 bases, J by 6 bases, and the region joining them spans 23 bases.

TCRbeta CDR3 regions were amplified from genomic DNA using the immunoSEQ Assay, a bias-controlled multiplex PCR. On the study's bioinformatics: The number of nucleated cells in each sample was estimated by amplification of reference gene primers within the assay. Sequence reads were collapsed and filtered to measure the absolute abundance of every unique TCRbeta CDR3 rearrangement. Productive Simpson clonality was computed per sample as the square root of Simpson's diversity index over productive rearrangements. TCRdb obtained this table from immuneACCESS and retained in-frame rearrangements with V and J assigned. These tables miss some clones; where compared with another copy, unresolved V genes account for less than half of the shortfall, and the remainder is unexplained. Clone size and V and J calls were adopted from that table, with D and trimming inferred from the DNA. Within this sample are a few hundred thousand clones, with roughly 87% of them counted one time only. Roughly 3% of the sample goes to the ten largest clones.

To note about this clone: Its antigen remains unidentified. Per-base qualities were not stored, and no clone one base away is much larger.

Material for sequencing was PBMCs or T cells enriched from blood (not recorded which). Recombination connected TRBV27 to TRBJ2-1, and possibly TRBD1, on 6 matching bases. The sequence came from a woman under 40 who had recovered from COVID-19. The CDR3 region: CASSPGPAGATSNEQFF. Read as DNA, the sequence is TGTGCCAGCAGTCCGGGGCCCGCAGGGGCGACCAGCAATGAGCAGTTCTTC.